This T cell receptor (beta chain) was retrieved from a study of vaccination and CD4 T cells after COVID-19. This clonotype was counted a few times. Its antigen is as yet unknown. This CDR3 is built from 18 residues. Germline values: CDR1 MNHNS, CDR2 SASEGT. Trimming took 3 bases from V and 4 from J, leaving 22 bases between them. General study findings and limits: Looking at convalescent patients, 304 of their 307 vaccine-specific clones were spike mono-reactive.

Sequencing of the DNA from cultured CD4+ T cells was carried out with the Oncomine TCR Beta short-read assay. TCRdb re-called the PCR reads through MiXCR, storing one row per CDR3 protein. The data show 15,000 or so distinct CDR3 sequences, around 70% seen once. Treatment specified: roughly 11-day PBMC culture with coronavirus spike peptide pools or control peptides (ViraFEST assay). ViraFEST used peptide pools to expand antigen-specific T cells before TCR sequencing. The positive PCR dates, which preceded the US Alpha, Beta and Delta variants, fell between March and December 2020. The chain joins TRBV6-1 to TRBJ1-5, with D tentatively TRBD1 (5 bases). The TCR sequence derives from a human donor who had recovered from COVID-19. Sample: CD4+ T cells from blood, cultured in vitro. CDR3 in amino acids: CASSDSDRGGGINQPQHF. The CDR3 region has the DNA TGTGCCAGCAGTGACTCTGACAGAGGTGGGGGAATTAATCAGCCCCAGCATTTT.